The 9 T cell receptor beta chains reported below all come from one sample, sequenced in a study of blood T cell repertoires in COVID-19. Libraries were prepared by immunoSEQ multiplex PCR; TCRdb keeps only in-frame clonotypes and omits some of them. The table lists about 300,000 clones, about nine tenths of them singletons. Source material: peripheral blood. The receptors were gathered from a woman younger than 45 who had recovered from COVID-19.

The chain recombines TRBV3-1 (or the pseudogene TRBV3-2) with TRBJ2-3, with TRBD2 matching over 12 bases. Germline V gene data show CDR1 as LGHDT and CDR2 as YNNKEL (reference sequence). Trimming took 3 bases from V and 6 from J; bases not matched to a gene: 4. The CDR3 length is 15 residues. The CDR3 protein is CASSHSSGGADTQYF. The CDR3 DNA reads as TGTGCCAGCAGCCACTCTAGCGGGGGGGCCGATACGCAGTATTTT.

This rearrangement joins TRBV28 to TRBJ2-2; 7 bases are shared with TRBD1. Germline V gene lookup returns CDR1 MDHEN and CDR2 SYDVKM. V trimming: 4 bases; J trimming: 1 base; junction bases outside the gene matches: 6. The CDR3 spans 16 residues. CDR3: CASSSIGTENTGELFF. The CDR3 region has the DNA TGTGCCAGCAGTTCCATCGGGACAGAGAACACCGGGGAGCTGTTTTTT. Combining the CDR3 with reference TRBV28 and TRBJ2-2 gives the whole variable domain DVKVTQSSRYLVKRTGEKVFLECVQDMDHENMFWYRQDPGLGLRLIYFSYDVKMKEKGDIPEGYSVSREKKERFSLILESASTNQTSMYLCASSSIGTENTGELFFGEGSRLTVL.

The V gene is TRBV12-3 or TRBV12-4, the J gene TRBJ1-1, with D unclear. V gave up 3 bases and J gave up 0 bases, with 5 bases separating them. The CDR3 runs to 13 residues. The CDR3 region is CASSLRLNTEAFF. CDR3 DNA: TGTGCCAGCAGTTTGCGGTTGAACACTGAAGCTTTCTTT.

The CDR3 loop reads CASSDSGLVDTQYF. The CDR3 DNA is TGTGCCAGCAGTGACTCGGGACTCGTAGATACGCAGTATTTT. This chain uses TRBV6-4 with TRBJ2-3; D perhaps matches TRBD2 (6 bases). V lost 0 bases and J lost 5, with 9 bases in between. The CDR3 has 14 residues. Per germline, CDR1 MRHNA and CDR2 SNTAGT.

The chain recombines TRBV7-9 with TRBJ1-1; 7 bases are shared with TRBD1. V gave up 2 bases and J gave up 1 base; unmatched junction bases: 10. CDR3 length equals 17 residues. Germline CDR1 is SEHNR and CDR2 is FQNEAQ (reference sequence). CDR3 DNA: TGTGCCAGCAGCTTATTCCAGGGGGAGTTTCGGAACACTGAAGCTTTCTTT. It translates to CASSLFQGEFRNTEAFF.

V and J are TRBV3-1 (or the pseudogene TRBV3-2) and TRBJ2-1; 13 nucleotides match TRBD2. V lost 1 base, J lost 8 bases, and 8 bases stayed unmatched. This CDR3 region has 17 residues. Per the germline V gene, CDR1 is LGHDT and CDR2 is YNNKEL (reference sequence). Written as DNA, the CDR3 is TGTGCCAGCAGCCAAGCTACCGGACTAGCGGGGGACGATGAGCAGTTCTTC. As protein: CASSQATGLAGDDEQFF.

The CDR3 loop is CASSPPRPRGPQPQHF. DNA for the CDR3: TGTGCCAGCTCACCTCCACGGCCCAGGGGGCCTCAGCCCCAGCATTTT. The chain has TRBV18 and TRBJ1-5; TRBD1 agrees at 8 bases. Germline values: CDR1 KGHSH, CDR2 LQKENI. The CDR3 runs to 16 residues. Trimming at V came to 3 bases and at J to 6 bases, leaving 10 bases not matched to a gene.

The count of this clone is one. The chain uses TRBV30 and TRBJ1-2; 7 bases are shared with TRBD1. Per germline, CDR1 GTSNPN and CDR2 SVGIG (reference sequence). The CDR3 contains 14 residues. V shed 3 bases, J shed 0 bases, and the junction held 4 bases outside the gene matches. The CDR3 loop is CAWRGTAANYGYTF. The CDR3 nucleotides are TGTGCCTGGAGGGGGACAGCTGCTAACTATGGCTACACCTTC.

This rearrangement joins TRBV10-3 to TRBJ2-7; D unresolved. V lost 2 bases and J lost 3, with 8 bases in between. The germline CDR1 and CDR2 sequences are ENHRY and SYGVKD. This CDR3 has 13 amino acids. CDR3 protein: CAISEDTLYEQYF. The CDR3 DNA is TGTGCCATCAGTGAGGACACCCTCTACGAGCAGTACTTC.